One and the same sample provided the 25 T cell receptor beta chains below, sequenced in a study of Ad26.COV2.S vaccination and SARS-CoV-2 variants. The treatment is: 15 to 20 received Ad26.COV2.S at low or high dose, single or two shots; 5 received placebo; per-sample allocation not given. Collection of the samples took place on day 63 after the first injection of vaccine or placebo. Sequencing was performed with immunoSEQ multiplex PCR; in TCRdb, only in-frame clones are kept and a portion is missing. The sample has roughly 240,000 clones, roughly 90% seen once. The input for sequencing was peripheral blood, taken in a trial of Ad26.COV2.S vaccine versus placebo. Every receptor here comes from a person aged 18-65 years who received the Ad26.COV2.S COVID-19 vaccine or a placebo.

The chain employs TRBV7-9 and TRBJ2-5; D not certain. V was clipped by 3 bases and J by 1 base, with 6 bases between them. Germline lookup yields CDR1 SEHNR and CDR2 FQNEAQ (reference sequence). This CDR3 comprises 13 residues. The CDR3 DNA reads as TGTGCCAGCAGCTTTGCCATCCAAGAGACCCAGTACTTC. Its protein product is CASSFAIQETQYF.

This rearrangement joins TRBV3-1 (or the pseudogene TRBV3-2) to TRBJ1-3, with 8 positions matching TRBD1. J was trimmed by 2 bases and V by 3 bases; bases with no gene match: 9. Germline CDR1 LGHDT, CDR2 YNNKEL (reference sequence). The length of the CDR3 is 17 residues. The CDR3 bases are TGTGCCAGCAGCCAGCCCGTAGCAGGGGGCACTGGAAACACCATATATTTT. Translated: CASSQPVAGGTGNTIYF.

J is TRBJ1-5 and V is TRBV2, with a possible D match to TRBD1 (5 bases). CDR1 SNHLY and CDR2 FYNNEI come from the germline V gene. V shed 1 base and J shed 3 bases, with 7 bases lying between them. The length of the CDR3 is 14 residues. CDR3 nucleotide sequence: TGTGCCAGCAGTGAAGGGGGCAACAATCAGCCCCAGCATTTT. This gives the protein CASSEGGNNQPQHF.

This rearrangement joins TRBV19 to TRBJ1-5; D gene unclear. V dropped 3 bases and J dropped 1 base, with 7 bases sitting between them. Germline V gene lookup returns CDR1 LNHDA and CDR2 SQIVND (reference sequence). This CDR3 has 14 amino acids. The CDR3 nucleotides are TGTGCCAGTAGTATCCCGATCAGCAATCAGCCCCAGCATTTT. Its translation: CASSIPISNQPQHF.

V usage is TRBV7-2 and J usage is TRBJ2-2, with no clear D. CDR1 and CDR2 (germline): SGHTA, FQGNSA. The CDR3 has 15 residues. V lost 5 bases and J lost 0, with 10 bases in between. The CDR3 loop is CASSPSNTNTGELFF. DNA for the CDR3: TGTGCCAGCAGCCCATCTAACACGAACACCGGGGAGCTGTTTTTT.

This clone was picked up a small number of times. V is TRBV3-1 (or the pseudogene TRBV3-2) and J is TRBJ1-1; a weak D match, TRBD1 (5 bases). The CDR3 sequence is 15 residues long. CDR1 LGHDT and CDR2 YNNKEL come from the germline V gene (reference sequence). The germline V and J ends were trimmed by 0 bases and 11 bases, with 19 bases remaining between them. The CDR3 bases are TGTGCCAGCAGCCAAGACCCAATAGGGGTCGGGAGGGCTTTCTTT. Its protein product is CASSQDPIGVGRAFF.

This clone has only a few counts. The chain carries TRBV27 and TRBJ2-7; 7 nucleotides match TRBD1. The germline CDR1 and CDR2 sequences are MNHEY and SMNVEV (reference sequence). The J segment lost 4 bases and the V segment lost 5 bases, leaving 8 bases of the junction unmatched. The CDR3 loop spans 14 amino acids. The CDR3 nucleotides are TGTGCCAGCAGTCGATGGGACAGACCTTACGAGCAGTACTTC. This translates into CASSRWDRPYEQYF.

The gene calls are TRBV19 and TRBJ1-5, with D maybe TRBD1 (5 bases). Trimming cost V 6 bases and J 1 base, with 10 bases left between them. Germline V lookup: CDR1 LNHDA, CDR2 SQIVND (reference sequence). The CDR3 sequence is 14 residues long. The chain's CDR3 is CASRWGGSNQPQHF. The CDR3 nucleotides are TGTGCCAGTAGGTGGGGGGGAAGCAATCAGCCCCAGCATTTT.

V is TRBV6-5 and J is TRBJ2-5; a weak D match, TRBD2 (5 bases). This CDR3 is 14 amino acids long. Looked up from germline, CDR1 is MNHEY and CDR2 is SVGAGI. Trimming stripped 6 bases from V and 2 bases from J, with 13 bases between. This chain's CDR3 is CASSSFSVQETQYF. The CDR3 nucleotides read TGTGCCAGCAGCTCCTTTAGCGTACAAGAGACCCAGTACTTC.

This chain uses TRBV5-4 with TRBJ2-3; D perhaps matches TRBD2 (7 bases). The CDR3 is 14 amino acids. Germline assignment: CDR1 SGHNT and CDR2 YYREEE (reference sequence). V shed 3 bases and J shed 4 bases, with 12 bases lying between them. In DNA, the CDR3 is TGTGCCAGCAGCTCCGTAGGGGGGGCAGATACGCAGTATTTT. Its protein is CASSSVGGADTQYF.

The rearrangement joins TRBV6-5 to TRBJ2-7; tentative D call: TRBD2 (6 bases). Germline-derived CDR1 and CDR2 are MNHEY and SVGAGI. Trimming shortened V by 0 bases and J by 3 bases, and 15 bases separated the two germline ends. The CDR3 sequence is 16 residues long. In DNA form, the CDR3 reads TGTGCCAGCAGTTACTCCACTAGCAGCAGTTTCTACGAGCAGTACTTC. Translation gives CASSYSTSSSFYEQYF.

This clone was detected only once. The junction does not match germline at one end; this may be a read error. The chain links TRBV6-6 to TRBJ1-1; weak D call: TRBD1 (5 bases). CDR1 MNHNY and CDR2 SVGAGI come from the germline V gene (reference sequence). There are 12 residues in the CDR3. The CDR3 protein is CASSPDPGTPMF. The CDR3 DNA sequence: TGTGCCAGCAGTCCGGACCCCGGGACCCCTATGTTT.

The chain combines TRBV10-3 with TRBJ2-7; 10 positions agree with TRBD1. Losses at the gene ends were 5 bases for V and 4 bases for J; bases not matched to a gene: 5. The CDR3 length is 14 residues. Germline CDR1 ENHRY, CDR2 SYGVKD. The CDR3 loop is CAISWGQGTYEQYF. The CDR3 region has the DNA TGTGCCATCAGTTGGGGACAGGGGACATACGAGCAGTACTTC.

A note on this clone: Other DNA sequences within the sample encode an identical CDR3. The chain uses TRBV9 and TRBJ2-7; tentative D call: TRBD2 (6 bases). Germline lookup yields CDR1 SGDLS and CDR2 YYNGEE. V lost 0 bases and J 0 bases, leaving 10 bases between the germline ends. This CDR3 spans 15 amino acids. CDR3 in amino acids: CASSVDGGSSYEQYF. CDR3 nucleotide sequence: TGTGCCAGCAGCGTAGACGGGGGAAGCTCCTACGAGCAGTACTTC.

In nucleotides, the CDR3 is TGTGCCAGCAGCTTACTAGCGGGGGGGCAAGAGACCCAGTACTTC. Translating it yields CASSLLAGGQETQYF. V gene TRBV5-4 combines with J gene TRBJ2-5; 13 bases line up with TRBD2. V gave up 2 bases and J gave up 2 bases; unmatched junction bases: 0. The V gene's germline CDR1 is SGHNT and CDR2 YYREEE (reference sequence). CDR3 length: 15 amino acids.

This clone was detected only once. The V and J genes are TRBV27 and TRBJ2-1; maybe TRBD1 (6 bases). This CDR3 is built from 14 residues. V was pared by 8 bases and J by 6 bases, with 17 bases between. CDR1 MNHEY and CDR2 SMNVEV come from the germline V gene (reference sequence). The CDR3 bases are TGTGCCAGCGTCCAACAGGGTACCCTCAATGAGCAGTTCTTC. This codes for CASVQQGTLNEQFF.

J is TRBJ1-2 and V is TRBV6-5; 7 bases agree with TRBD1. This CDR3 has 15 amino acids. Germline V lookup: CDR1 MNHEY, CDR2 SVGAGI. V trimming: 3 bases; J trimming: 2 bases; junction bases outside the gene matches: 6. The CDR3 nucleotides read TGTGCCAGCAGTTATACTAGGGGGCAGAACTATGGCTACACCTTC. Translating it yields CASSYTRGQNYGYTF.

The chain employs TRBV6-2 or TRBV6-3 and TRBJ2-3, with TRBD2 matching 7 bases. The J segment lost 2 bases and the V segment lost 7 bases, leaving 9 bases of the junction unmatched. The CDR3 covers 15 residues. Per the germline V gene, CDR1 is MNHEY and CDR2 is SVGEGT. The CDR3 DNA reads TGTGCCAGCACCCCGGAGAGGGACTACACAGATACGCAGTATTTT. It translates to CASTPERDYTDTQYF.

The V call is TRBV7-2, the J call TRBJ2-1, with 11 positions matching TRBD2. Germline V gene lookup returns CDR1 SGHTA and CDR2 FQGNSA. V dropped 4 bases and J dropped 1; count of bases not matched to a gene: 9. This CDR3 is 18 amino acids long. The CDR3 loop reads CASSSGTSGPLSYNEQFF. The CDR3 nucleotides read TGTGCCAGCAGCTCTGGGACTAGCGGACCTCTTTCCTACAATGAGCAGTTCTTC.

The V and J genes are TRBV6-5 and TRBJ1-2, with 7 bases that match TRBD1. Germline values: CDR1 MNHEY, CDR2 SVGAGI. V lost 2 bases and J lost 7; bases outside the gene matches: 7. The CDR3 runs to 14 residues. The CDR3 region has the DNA TGTGCCAGCAGTTACACCAACAGGGGATCTGGCTACACCTTC. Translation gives CASSYTNRGSGYTF.

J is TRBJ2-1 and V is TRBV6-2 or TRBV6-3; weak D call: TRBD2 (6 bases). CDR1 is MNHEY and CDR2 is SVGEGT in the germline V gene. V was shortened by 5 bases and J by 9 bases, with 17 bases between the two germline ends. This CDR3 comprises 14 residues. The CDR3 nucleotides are TGTGCCAGCAGTCTCCCCTCGGGGGTGGGTGAGCAGTTCTTC. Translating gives CASSLPSGVGEQFF.

CDR3 protein: CAWTTTRGYTF. CDR3 sequence (DNA): TGTGCCTGGACCACGACCCGGGGCTACACCTTC. The rearrangement uses TRBV30 and TRBJ1-2; D gene uncertain. The CDR3 spans 11 residues. Germline V gene sequence: CDR1 GTSNPN, CDR2 SVGIG (reference sequence). Trimming cost V 4 bases and J 8 bases, with 11 bases left between them.

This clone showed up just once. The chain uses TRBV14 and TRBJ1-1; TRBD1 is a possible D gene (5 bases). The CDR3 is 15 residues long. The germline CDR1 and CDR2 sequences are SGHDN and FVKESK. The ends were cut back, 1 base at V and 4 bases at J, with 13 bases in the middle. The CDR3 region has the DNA TGTGCCAGCAGCCAAGCCTGGACGGGGGGCACTGAAGCTTTCTTT. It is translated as CASSQAWTGGTEAFF.

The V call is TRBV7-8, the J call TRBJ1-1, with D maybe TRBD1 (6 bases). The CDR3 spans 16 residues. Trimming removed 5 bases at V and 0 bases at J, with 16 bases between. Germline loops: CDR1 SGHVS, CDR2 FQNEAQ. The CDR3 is CASSLAWDIMNTEAFF. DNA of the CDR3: TGTGCCAGCAGCCTTGCATGGGACATAATGAACACTGAAGCTTTCTTT.

CDR3 loop: CASSIAGANVLTF. CDR3 nucleotides: TGTGCCAGTAGTATAGCTGGGGCCAACGTCCTGACTTTC. The V gene is TRBV19, the J gene TRBJ2-6, with D uncertain. The CDR3 consists of 13 residues. V dropped 1 base and J dropped 2 bases, with 0 bases sitting between them. Germline CDR1 and CDR2: LNHDA and SQIVND (reference sequence).